This paragraph reports one T cell receptor beta chain. Its antigen is undetermined. The sample comes from a study of CD8 T cells in Susac syndrome. Study-level findings and limits: The study's TCR sequencing and HLA analysis covered a relatively small number of individuals, and the study acknowledged this.

Random hexamers primed reverse transcription of about 0.5 to 1 ug RNA. By means of immunoSEQ multiplex PCR, TCR beta CDR3 spanning 54 Vbeta and 13 Jbeta underwent amplification. TCRdb redid the calling of the immunoSEQ multiplex PCR reads with MiXCR, one entry per CDR3 protein. Here the sample spans some 150,000 distinct CDR3 sequences, about 94% being singletons. This clonotype was sampled from a human donor with Susac syndrome. The sample comprised CD4+ T cells from PBMCs.

This chain's CDR3 is CASSGQGGETQYF. The CDR3, as DNA: TGTGCCAGCAGTGGACAGGGTGGAGAGACCCAGTACTTC. This chain joins TRBV11-2 and TRBJ2-5, with TRBD1 matching 8 bases. This CDR3 contains 13 residues. V lost 6 bases, J lost 4 bases, and 4 bases stayed unmatched. Per germline, CDR1 SGHAT and CDR2 FQNNGV.